This TCR beta chain was found in a study of radiotherapy plus CTLA-4 blockade in lung cancer. Notes on the study in general: Early blood T cell clone changes and increased post-radiation serum interferon-beta were reportedly the strongest response predictors.

CDR3 length equals 16 residues. V was cut by 5 bases and J by 0 bases, with 17 bases left in between. The V gene's germline CDR1 is MDHEN and CDR2 SYDVKM. The assay was immunoSEQ multiplex PCR, and TCRdb's table has in-frame clones only and misses some. The profile covers 110,000 or so clones, with about 77% appearing a single time and over 4% taken by the ten largest. This clone has just a few counts. Antigen unknown. Sequenced here: peripheral blood, sampled from a patient treated with radiotherapy plus ipilimumab. This sequence joins TRBV28 and TRBJ2-7; weak D call: TRBD1 (6 bases). This clonotype was obtained from a human donor with non-small cell lung cancer who had a partial response to radiotherapy plus ipilimumab. The CDR3 region is CASSPSGTPNSYEQYF. The CDR3 nucleotides are TGTGCCAGCAGTCCCTCCGGGACACCTAACTCCTACGAGCAGTACTTC. Looking up the rest from reference TRBV28 and TRBJ2-7 gives the full variable domain: DVKVTQSSRYLVKRTGEKVFLECVQDMDHENMFWYRQDPGLGLRLIYFSYDVKMKEKGDIPEGYSVSREKKERFSLILESASTNQTSMYLCASSPSGTPNSYEQYFGPGTRLTVT.